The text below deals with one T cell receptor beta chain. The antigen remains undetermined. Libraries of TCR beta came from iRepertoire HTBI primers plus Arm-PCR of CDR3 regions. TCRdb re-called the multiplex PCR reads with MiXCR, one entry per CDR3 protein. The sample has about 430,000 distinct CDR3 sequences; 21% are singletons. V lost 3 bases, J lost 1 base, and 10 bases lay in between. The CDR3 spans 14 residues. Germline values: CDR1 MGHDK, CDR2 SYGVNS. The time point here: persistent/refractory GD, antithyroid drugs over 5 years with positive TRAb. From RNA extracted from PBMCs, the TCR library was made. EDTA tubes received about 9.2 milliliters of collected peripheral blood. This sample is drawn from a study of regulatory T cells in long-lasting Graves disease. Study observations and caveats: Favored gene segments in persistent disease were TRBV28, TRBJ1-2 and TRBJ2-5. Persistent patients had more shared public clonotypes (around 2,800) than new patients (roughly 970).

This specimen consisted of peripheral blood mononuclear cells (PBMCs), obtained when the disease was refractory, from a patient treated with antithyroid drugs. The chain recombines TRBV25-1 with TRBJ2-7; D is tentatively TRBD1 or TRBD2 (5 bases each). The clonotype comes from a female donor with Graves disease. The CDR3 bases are TGTGCCAGCAGTGACGACAGACTATCCTACGAGCAGTACTTC. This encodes CASSDDRLSYEQYF.